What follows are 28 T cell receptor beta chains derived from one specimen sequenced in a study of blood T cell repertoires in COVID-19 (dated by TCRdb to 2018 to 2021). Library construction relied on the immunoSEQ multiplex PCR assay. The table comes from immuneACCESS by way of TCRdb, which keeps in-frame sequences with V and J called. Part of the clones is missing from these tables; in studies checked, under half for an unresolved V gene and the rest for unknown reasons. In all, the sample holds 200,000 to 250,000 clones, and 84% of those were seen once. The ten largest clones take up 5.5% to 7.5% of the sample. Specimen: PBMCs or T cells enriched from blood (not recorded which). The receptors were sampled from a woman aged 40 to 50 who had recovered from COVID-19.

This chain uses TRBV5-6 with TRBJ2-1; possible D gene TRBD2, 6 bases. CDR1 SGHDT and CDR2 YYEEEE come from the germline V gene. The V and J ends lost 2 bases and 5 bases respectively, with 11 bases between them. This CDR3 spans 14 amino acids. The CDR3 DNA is TGTGCCAGCAGCTTAGCGGGCCTCGACAATGAGCAGTTCTTC. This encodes CASSLAGLDNEQFF.

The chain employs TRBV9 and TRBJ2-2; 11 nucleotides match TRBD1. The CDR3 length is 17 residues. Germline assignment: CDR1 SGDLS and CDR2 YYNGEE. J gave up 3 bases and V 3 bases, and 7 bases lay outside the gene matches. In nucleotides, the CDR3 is TGTGCCAGCAGCGCCCGGACAGGGGGCTTTTACACCGGGGAGCTGTTTTTT. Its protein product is CASSARTGGFYTGELFF.

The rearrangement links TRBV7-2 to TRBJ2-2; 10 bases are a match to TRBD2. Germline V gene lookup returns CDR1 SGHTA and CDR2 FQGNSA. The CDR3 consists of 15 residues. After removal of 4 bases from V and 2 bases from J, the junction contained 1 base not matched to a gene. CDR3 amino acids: CASSWTSGNTGELFF. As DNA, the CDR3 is TGTGCCAGCAGCTGGACTAGCGGAAACACCGGGGAGCTGTTTTTT. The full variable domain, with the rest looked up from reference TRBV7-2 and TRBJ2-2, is GAGVSQSPSNKVTEKGKDVELRCDPISGHTALYWYRQSLGQGLEFLIYFQGNSAPDKSGLPSDRFSAERTGGSVSTLTIQRTQQEDSAVYLCASSWTSGNTGELFFGEGSRLTVL.

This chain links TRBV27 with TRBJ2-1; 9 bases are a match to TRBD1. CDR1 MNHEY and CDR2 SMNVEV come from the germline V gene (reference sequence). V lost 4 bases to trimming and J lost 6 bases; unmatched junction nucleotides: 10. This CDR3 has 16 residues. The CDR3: CASSSDGTGMVNEQFF. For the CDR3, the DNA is TGTGCCAGCAGTTCAGACGGGACAGGGATGGTCAATGAGCAGTTCTTC.

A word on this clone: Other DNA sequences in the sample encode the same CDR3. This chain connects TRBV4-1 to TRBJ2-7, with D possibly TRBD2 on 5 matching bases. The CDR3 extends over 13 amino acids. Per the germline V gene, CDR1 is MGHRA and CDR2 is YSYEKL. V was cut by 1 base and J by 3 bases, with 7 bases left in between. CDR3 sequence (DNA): TGCGCCAGCAGCCAAGGAACTAGCTACGAGCAGTACTTC. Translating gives CASSQGTSYEQYF.

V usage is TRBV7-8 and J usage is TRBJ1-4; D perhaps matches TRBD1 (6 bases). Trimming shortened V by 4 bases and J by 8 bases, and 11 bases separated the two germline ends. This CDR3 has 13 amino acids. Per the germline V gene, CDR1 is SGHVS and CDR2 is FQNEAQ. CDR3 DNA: TGTGCCAGCAGCTCGCAGGGGTGGGAAAAACTGTTTTTT. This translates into CASSSQGWEKLFF.

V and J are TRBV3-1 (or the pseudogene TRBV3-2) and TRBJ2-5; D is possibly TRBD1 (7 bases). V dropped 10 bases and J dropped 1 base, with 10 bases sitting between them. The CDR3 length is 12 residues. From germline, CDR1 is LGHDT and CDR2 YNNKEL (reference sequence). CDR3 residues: CATEGAQETQYF. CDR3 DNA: TGTGCCACGGAGGGGGCCCAAGAGACCCAGTACTTC.

In DNA, the CDR3 is TGTGCCAGCAGCGGGAGGACAGGCCCCTATAATTCACCCCTCCACTTT. Its protein is CASSGRTGPYNSPLHF. The chain couples TRBV5-4 to TRBJ1-6; 7 nucleotides agree with TRBD1. There are 16 residues in the CDR3. CDR1 SGHNT and CDR2 YYREEE come from the germline V gene (reference sequence). The J segment lost 2 bases and the V segment lost 4 bases, leaving 6 bases of the junction unmatched.

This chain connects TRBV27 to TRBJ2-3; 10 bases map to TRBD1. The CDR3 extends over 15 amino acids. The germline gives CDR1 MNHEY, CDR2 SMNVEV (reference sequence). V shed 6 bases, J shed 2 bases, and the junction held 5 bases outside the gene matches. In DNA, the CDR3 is TGTGCCAGCAGGCCGGACAGGGGGTACACAGATACGCAGTATTTT. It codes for CASRPDRGYTDTQYF.

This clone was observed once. CDR3 sequence (DNA): TGTGCCAGCAGCGTAGGGGTGGGAGGCCTCTACAATGAGCAGTTCTTC. Translation gives CASSVGVGGLYNEQFF. The rearrangement links TRBV9 to TRBJ2-1; D may be TRBD2 (6 bases). The CDR3 extends over 16 amino acids. Trimming removed 0 bases from V and 3 bases from J, with 13 bases in between. CDR1 is SGDLS and CDR2 is YYNGEE in the germline V gene.

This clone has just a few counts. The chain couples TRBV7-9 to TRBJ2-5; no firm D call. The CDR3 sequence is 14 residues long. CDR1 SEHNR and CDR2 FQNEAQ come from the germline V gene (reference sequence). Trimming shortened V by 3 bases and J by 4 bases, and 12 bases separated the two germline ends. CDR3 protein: CASSFRLDGETQYF. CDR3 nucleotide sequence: TGTGCCAGCAGCTTCCGGCTAGATGGAGAGACCCAGTACTTC. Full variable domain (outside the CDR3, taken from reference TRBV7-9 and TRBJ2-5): DTGVSQNPRHKITKRGQNVTFRCDPISEHNRLYWYRQTLGQGPEFLTYFQNEAQLEKSRLLSDRFSAERPKGSFSTLEIQRTEQGDSAMYLCASSFRLDGETQYFGPGTRLLVL.

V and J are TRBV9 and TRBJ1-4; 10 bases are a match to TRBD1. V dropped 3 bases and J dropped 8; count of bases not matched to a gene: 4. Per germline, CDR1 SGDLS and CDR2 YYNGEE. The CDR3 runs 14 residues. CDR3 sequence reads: CASSASGQGEKLFF. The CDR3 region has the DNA TGTGCCAGCAGCGCGTCGGGACAGGGGGAAAAACTGTTTTTT.

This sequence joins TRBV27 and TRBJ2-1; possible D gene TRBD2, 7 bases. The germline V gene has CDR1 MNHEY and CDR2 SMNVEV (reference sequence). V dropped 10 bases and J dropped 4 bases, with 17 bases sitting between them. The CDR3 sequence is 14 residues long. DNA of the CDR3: TGTGCCACCCGCGGGGGCCCCAGATACAATGAGCAGTTCTTC. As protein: CATRGGPRYNEQFF.

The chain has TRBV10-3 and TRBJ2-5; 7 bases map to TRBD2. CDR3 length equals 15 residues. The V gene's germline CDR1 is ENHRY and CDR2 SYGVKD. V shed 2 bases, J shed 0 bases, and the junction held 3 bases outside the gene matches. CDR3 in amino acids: CAISEGSGYQETQYF. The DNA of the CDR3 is TGTGCCATCAGTGAGGGTAGCGGGTACCAAGAGACCCAGTACTTC.

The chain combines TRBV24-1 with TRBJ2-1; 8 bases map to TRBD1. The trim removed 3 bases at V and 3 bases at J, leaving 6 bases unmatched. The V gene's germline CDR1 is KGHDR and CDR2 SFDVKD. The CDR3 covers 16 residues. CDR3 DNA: TGTGCCACCAGTGATCCCGGGACAGGCTTCTACAATGAGCAGTTCTTC. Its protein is CATSDPGTGFYNEQFF.

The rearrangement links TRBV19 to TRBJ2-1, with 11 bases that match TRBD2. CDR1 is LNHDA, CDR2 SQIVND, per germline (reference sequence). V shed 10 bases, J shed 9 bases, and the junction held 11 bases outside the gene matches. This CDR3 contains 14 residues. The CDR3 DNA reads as TGTGCCACCTGGACTAGCGGGCTCATAGGTGAGCAGTTCTTC. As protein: CATWTSGLIGEQFF.

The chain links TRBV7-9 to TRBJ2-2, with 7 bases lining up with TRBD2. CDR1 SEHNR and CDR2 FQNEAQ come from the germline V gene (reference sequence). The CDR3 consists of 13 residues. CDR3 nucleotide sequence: TGTCCAGAAAGCGGGAAGAACACCGGGGAGCTGTTTTTT. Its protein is CPESGKNTGELFF. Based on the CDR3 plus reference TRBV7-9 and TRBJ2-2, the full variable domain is DTGVSQNPRHKITKRGQNVTFRCDPISEHNRLYWYRQTLGQGPEFLTYFQNEAQLEKSRLLSDRFSAERPKGSFSTLEIQRTEQGDSAMYLCPESGKNTGELFFGEGSRLTVL.

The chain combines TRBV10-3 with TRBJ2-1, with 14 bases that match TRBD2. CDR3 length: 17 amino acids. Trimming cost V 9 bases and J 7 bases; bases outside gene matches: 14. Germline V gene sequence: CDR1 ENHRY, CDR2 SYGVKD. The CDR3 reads CAIMTGGLAGEGNEQFF. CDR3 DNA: TGTGCCATTATGACCGGGGGACTAGCGGGAGAGGGTAATGAGCAGTTCTTC.

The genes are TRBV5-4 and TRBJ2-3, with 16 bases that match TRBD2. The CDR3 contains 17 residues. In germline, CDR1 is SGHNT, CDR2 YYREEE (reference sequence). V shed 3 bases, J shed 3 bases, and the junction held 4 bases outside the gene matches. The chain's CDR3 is CASSSGLAGGRTDTQYF. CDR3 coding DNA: TGTGCCAGCAGCTCGGGACTAGCGGGGGGGAGGACAGATACGCAGTATTTT.

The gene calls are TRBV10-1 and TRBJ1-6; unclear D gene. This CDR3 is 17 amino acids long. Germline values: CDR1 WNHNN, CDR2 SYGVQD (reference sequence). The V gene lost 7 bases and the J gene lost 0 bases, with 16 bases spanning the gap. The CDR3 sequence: CASIGSKSSSYNSPLHF. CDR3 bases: TGCGCCAGCATCGGTTCGAAATCGAGCTCCTATAATTCACCCCTCCACTTT.

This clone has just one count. The CDR3 protein is CASSLGQALRGYTF. The CDR3 nucleotides are TGTGCCAGCAGCCTGGGACAGGCCTTGCGTGGCTACACCTTC. This rearrangement joins TRBV7-9 to TRBJ1-2, with 8 bases fitting TRBD1. The ends lost 5 bases at V and 7 bases at J; junction bases unmatched: 9. CDR1 is SEHNR, CDR2 FQNEAQ, per germline (reference sequence). The CDR3 has 14 residues.

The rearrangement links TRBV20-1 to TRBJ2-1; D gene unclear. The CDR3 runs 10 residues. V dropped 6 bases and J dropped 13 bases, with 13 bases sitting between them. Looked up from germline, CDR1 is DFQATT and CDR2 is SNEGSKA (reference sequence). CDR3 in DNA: TGCAGTGCCGAATTTGAGGAACAGTTCTTC. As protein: CSAEFEEQFF.

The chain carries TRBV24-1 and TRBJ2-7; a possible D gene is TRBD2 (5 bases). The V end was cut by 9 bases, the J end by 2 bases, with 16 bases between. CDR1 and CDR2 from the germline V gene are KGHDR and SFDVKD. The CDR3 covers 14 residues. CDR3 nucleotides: TGTGCCACCGCACTCAGCGGAGACCCCTACGAGCAGTACGTC. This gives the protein CATALSGDPYEQYV.

The CDR3: CASSLRQGANSPLHF. CDR3 DNA: TGTGCCAGCAGCTTAAGACAGGGGGCCAATTCACCCCTCCACTTT. The V gene is TRBV11-2, the J gene TRBJ1-6; 10 bases are a match to TRBD1. CDR3 length equals 15 residues. Germline CDR1 SGHAT, CDR2 FQNNGV. Trimming took 2 bases from V and 7 from J; bases not matched to a gene: 2.

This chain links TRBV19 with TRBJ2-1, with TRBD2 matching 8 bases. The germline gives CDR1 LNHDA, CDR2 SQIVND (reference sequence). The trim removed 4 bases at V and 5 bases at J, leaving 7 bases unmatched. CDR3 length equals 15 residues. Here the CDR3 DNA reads TGTGCCAGTAGTACGACGACTAGCGCGCACAATGAGCAGTTCTTC. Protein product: CASSTTTSAHNEQFF.

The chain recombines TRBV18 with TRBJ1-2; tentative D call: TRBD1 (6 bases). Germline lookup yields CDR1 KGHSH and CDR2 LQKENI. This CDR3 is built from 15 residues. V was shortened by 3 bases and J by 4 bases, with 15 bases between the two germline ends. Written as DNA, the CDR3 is TGTGCCAGCTCACCTAGACAGGATCTCACCTATGGCTACACCTTC. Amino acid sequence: CASSPRQDLTYGYTF.

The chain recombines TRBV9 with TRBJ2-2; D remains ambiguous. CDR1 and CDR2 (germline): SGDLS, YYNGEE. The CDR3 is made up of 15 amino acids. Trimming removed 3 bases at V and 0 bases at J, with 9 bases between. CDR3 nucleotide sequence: TGTGCCAGCAGCGGGGTGGGCCCGAACACCGGGGAGCTGTTTTTT. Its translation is CASSGVGPNTGELFF.

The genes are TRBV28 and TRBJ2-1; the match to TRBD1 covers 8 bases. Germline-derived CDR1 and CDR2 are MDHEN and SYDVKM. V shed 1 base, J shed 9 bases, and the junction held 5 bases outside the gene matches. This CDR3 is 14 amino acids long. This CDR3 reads CASSLFQGAGEQFF. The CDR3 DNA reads TGTGCCAGCAGTTTATTCCAGGGGGCCGGTGAGCAGTTCTTC.